These 32 T cell receptor beta chains came from one sample sequenced in a study of shared T cell receptors in the human thymus. Repertoires were generated with immunoSEQ multiplex PCR, while TCRdb's copy carries only in-frame clones and drops some. The sample has 600,000 or so clones; about 87% are singletons. The same sample was also studied in work on human thymus T cells.

Sequences were obtained from thymocytes. The source is a boy in the first two years of life with a congenital heart defect.

This clone was seen a single time. This chain links TRBV5-6 with TRBJ1-5, with D tentatively TRBD1 (5 bases). Germline V CDR1 and CDR2: SGHDT, YYEEEE. The CDR3 spans 17 residues. Trimming removed 4 bases at V and 2 bases at J, with 19 bases between. As DNA, the CDR3 is TGTGCCAGCAGCCCCGGCGGGGACCACAGAGGCAATCAGCCCCAGCATTTT. Translated: CASSPGGDHRGNQPQHF.

The chain employs TRBV27 and TRBJ2-1; D may be TRBD1 (5 bases). The V end lost 8 bases, the J end lost 0 bases, and 20 bases lay between the germline ends. Looked up from germline, CDR1 is MNHEY and CDR2 is SMNVEV (reference sequence). The CDR3 totals 17 residues. CDR3 residues: CASLRTQDGSSYNEQFF. The CDR3 bases are TGTGCCAGCCTTCGCACACAGGACGGTAGCTCCTACAATGAGCAGTTCTTC.

J is TRBJ1-5 and V is TRBV19, with TRBD1 as a possible D gene (5 bases). Trimming left V 8 bases short and J 7 bases short, with 12 bases between. Germline V gene data show CDR1 as LNHDA and CDR2 as SQIVND (reference sequence). The CDR3 has 12 residues. The CDR3 here is CASCPQGQPQHF. CDR3 DNA sequence: TGTGCCAGTTGCCCCCAGGGCCAGCCCCAGCATTTT.

The chain links TRBV5-1 to TRBJ1-2; 9 bases are a match to TRBD1. The V and J ends lost 4 bases and 7 bases, in that order; junction bases with no gene match: 8. CDR1 and CDR2 (germline): SGHRS, YFSETQ. CDR3 size: 14 residues. The CDR3, as DNA: TGCGCCAGCAGCAGGGACAGGGAGGGCTTTGGCTACACCTTC. It yields the protein CASSRDREGFGYTF.

The rearrangement joins TRBV5-1 to TRBJ1-4, with TRBD1 identical over 7 bases. CDR3 length equals 14 residues. Per germline, CDR1 SGHRS and CDR2 YFSETQ. J lost 5 bases, V lost 6 bases, and 7 bases had no gene match. The DNA of the CDR3 is TGCGCCAGCACACTCCCGGGACAGAATGAAAAACTGTTTTTT. Translated: CASTLPGQNEKLFF.

The chain is built from TRBV27 and TRBJ2-7; D is possibly TRBD2 (6 bases). The CDR3 extends over 15 amino acids. Germline CDR1 and CDR2: MNHEY and SMNVEV (reference sequence). With 6 bases removed from V and 4 bases from J, the gap between germline ends came to 19 bases. CDR3 sequence (DNA): TGTGCCAGCAGCCAGGAGGAGGGTCTTTGGTACGAGCAGTACTTC. The encoded protein is CASSQEEGLWYEQYF.

This chain joins TRBV5-8 and TRBJ2-5, with 7 positions matching TRBD1. The V gene's germline CDR1 is SGHTS and CDR2 YDEGEE. The CDR3 runs to 15 residues. The V segment lost 3 bases and the J segment 2 bases; nucleotides outside the gene matches: 7. The CDR3 spells CASSSEGQLQETQYF. DNA of the CDR3: TGTGCCAGCAGCTCAGAGGGACAGCTGCAAGAGACCCAGTACTTC.

V is TRBV4-1 and J is TRBJ1-1; TRBD1 agrees at 8 bases. This CDR3 has 18 residues. V dropped 1 base and J dropped 5; count of bases not matched to a gene: 15. Germline CDR1 is MGHRA and CDR2 is YSYEKL. DNA of the CDR3: TGCGCCAGCAGCCAAGGATCTTGCTGTGGACAGGGTAGGACTGAAGCTTTCTTT. It specifies CASSQGSCCGQGRTEAFF.

This chain joins TRBV11-2 and TRBJ2-7, with a weak D call TRBD1 (5 bases). This CDR3 region has 15 residues. Trimming removed 8 bases at V and 3 bases at J, with 20 bases between. Per germline, CDR1 SGHAT and CDR2 FQNNGV. The CDR3 here is CASSRSRAFDYEQYF. Here the CDR3 DNA reads TGTGCCAGCTCGCGGTCCAGGGCGTTCGACTACGAGCAGTACTTC.

V usage is TRBV28 and J usage is TRBJ2-1; 11 bases match TRBD2. The CDR3 length is 16 residues. CDR1 and CDR2 from the germline V gene are MDHEN and SYDVKM. V lost 2 bases to trimming and J lost 2 bases; unmatched junction nucleotides: 2. The CDR3 nucleotides read TGTGCCAGCAGTTTAAAACTAGCGGGGGCCTACAATGAGCAGTTCTTC. Protein sequence: CASSLKLAGAYNEQFF. Variable domain in full (rest from reference TRBV28 and TRBJ2-1): DVKVTQSSRYLVKRTGEKVFLECVQDMDHENMFWYRQDPGLGLRLIYFSYDVKMKEKGDIPEGYSVSREKKERFSLILESASTNQTSMYLCASSLKLAGAYNEQFFGPGTRLTVL.

The rearrangement joins TRBV5-4 to TRBJ2-7; TRBD2 might be the D (5 bases). The V gene lost 4 bases and the J gene lost 12 bases, with 17 bases spanning the gap. This CDR3 comprises 12 residues. The germline gives CDR1 SGHNT, CDR2 YYREEE (reference sequence). DNA of the CDR3: TGTGCCAGCAGCGATGATGGCGAAGGGAGGTACTTC. Its protein is CASSDDGEGRYF.

The chain combines TRBV2 with TRBJ2-5; the D gene is possibly TRBD1 (6 bases). V lost 7 bases and J 4 bases, leaving 13 bases between the germline ends. This CDR3 is built from 13 residues. CDR1 is SNHLY, CDR2 FYNNEI, per germline. The CDR3 sequence: CASTHRVGETQYF. The CDR3 nucleotides are TGTGCCAGCACGCACAGGGTAGGAGAGACCCAGTACTTC.

The chain employs TRBV18 and TRBJ1-1, with TRBD1 matching over 9 bases. The CDR3 extends over 14 amino acids. Germline V gene sequence: CDR1 KGHSH, CDR2 LQKENI. V lost 5 bases, J lost 1 base, and 2 bases stayed unmatched. The chain's CDR3 is CASSGQGQNTEAFF. The CDR3 coding sequence is TGTGCCAGCTCAGGACAGGGGCAGAACACTGAAGCTTTCTTT. The full variable domain, rest sourced from reference TRBV18 and TRBJ1-1, is NAGVMQNPRHLVRRRGQEARLRCSPMKGHSHVYWYRQLPEEGLKFMVYLQKENIIDESGMPKERFSAEFPKEGPSILRIQQVVRGDSAAYFCASSGQGQNTEAFFGQGTRLTVV.

The gene calls are TRBV28 and TRBJ2-5; 8 positions agree with TRBD2. CDR3 length: 19 amino acids. Per the germline V gene, CDR1 is MDHEN and CDR2 is SYDVKM. Trimming removed 3 bases from V and 2 bases from J; junction bases left unmatched: 17. CDR3 sequence: CASSFGLSLSGGTQETQYF. The CDR3 DNA follows: TGTGCCAGCAGTTTTGGTCTCTCTCTGAGCGGGGGAACTCAAGAGACCCAGTACTTC.

The chain is built from TRBV4-1 and TRBJ1-1; D possibly corresponds to TRBD1 (5 bases). This CDR3 is 16 amino acids long. Deletions cut 1 base from V and 0 bases from J, with 12 bases between. Per the germline V gene, CDR1 is MGHRA and CDR2 is YSYEKL. For the CDR3, the DNA is TGCGCCAGCAGCCAAGCAGGGAACGAAATGAACACTGAAGCTTTCTTT. Protein: CASSQAGNEMNTEAFF.

This clone was found once. V usage is TRBV5-4 and J usage is TRBJ1-2, with unresolved D. Germline values: CDR1 SGHNT, CDR2 YYREEE (reference sequence). V was clipped by 4 bases and J by 4 bases, with 29 bases between them. The CDR3 runs to 19 residues. Here the CDR3 DNA reads TGTGCCAGCAGCCCACCCCGAGGACCGGGGTCGGTAGGAATCTATGGCTACACCTTC. It codes for CASSPPRGPGSVGIYGYTF.

J is TRBJ2-3 and V is TRBV6-5, with D perhaps TRBD2 (5 bases). This CDR3 has 15 residues. Germline CDR1 is MNHEY and CDR2 is SVGAGI. With 0 bases removed from V and 3 bases from J, the gap between germline ends came to 10 bases. Here the CDR3 DNA reads TGTGCCAGCAGTTACTCGAGTCGGGAAACAGATACGCAGTATTTT. Its protein product is CASSYSSRETDTQYF.

The chain recombines TRBV28 with TRBJ2-7, with 7 bases aligning to TRBD1. The V and J ends lost 3 bases and 5 bases, in that order; junction bases with no gene match: 10. Germline CDR1 MDHEN, CDR2 SYDVKM. The CDR3 loop spans 15 amino acids. This chain's CDR3 is CASSFSTGVKNEQYF. CDR3 in DNA: TGTGCCAGCAGTTTCTCCACAGGGGTAAAAAACGAGCAGTACTTC.

V is TRBV6-5 and J is TRBJ2-1; D gene unclear. Trimming took off 0 bases at V and 6 bases at J, with 9 bases between the two ends. The CDR3 runs 14 residues. The germline V gene encodes CDR1 MNHEY and CDR2 SVGAGI. CDR3 residues: CASSYSESSNEQFF. For the CDR3, the DNA is TGTGCCAGCAGTTACTCGGAGTCGAGCAATGAGCAGTTCTTC.

The rearrangement links TRBV7-9 to TRBJ2-2; D call uncertain. This CDR3 has 12 residues. CDR1 and CDR2 from the germline V gene are SEHNR and FQNEAQ (reference sequence). The V gene lost 4 bases and the J gene lost 3 bases, with 3 bases spanning the gap. The CDR3 region has the DNA TGTGCCAGCAGCTACTACACCGGGGAGCTGTTTTTT. Translating gives CASSYYTGELFF.

There are a few counts of this clone. This sequence joins TRBV28 and TRBJ2-3, with 7 bases that match TRBD2. Germline V lookup: CDR1 MDHEN, CDR2 SYDVKM. The CDR3 has 14 residues. The junction had 1 base not matched to a gene; V was cut back by 4 bases and J by 0 bases. CDR3: CASSSAGSTDTQYF. CDR3 DNA: TGTGCCAGCAGTTCAGCGGGGAGCACAGATACGCAGTATTTT.

V is TRBV6-6 and J is TRBJ2-3; possibly TRBD2 for D (5 bases). The CDR3 runs 16 residues. Germline lookup yields CDR1 MNHNY and CDR2 SVGAGI (reference sequence). V lost 5 bases and J 0 bases, leaving 15 bases between the germline ends. In DNA form, the CDR3 reads TGTGCCAGCAGTCCCAGTTTAGGACTTAGCACAGATACGCAGTATTTT. Translating gives CASSPSLGLSTDTQYF.

V usage is TRBV4-1 and J usage is TRBJ1-1; a possible D gene is TRBD1 (6 bases). This CDR3 contains 21 residues. The germline V and J ends were trimmed by 0 bases and 1 base, with 27 bases remaining between them. Germline V gene sequence: CDR1 MGHRA, CDR2 YSYEKL. CDR3 sequence: CASSQDGESRDTKNKNTEAFF. The CDR3 nucleotides read TGCGCCAGCAGCCAAGATGGAGAATCTAGGGACACGAAGAACAAGAACACTGAAGCTTTCTTT.

This chain joins TRBV30 and TRBJ2-2; 8 nucleotides match TRBD1. Germline values: CDR1 GTSNPN, CDR2 SVGIG (reference sequence). There are 17 residues in the CDR3. The V gene end was trimmed by 5 bases and the J gene end by 4 bases; junction bases not matched to a gene: 15. This CDR3 is CAWVGQGRRGSTGELFF. The DNA of the CDR3 is TGTGCCTGGGTTGGACAGGGACGAAGAGGTTCCACCGGGGAGCTGTTTTTT.

The chain is built from TRBV19 and TRBJ1-1; D perhaps matches TRBD1 (6 bases). V was cut by 7 bases and J by 3 bases, with 12 bases left in between. CDR3 length: 13 amino acids. Germline CDR1 is LNHDA and CDR2 is SQIVND (reference sequence). The CDR3, as DNA: TGTGCCAGTACCCAAGGGGGGGACACTGAAGCTTTCTTT. Translated: CASTQGGDTEAFF.

The CDR3 protein is CASSPNGQGASTDTQYF. The CDR3 nucleotides read TGTGCCAGCAGTCCAAACGGACAGGGGGCTAGCACAGATACGCAGTATTTT. J is TRBJ2-3 and V is TRBV27; the match to TRBD1 covers 11 bases. CDR1 is MNHEY and CDR2 is SMNVEV in the germline V gene (reference sequence). J gave up 0 bases and V 5 bases, and 7 bases lay outside the gene matches. The CDR3 loop spans 17 amino acids.

The J gene is TRBJ2-3, the V gene TRBV30, with 9 bases fitting TRBD2. This CDR3 comprises 14 residues. V dropped 2 bases and J dropped 2; count of bases not matched to a gene: 2. Germline V gives CDR1 GTSNPN, CDR2 SVGIG (reference sequence). The CDR3 sequence is CAWSPSGDTDTQYF. The CDR3 nucleotides are TGTGCCTGGAGTCCTAGCGGGGACACAGATACGCAGTATTTT.

The CDR3 DNA sequence: TGCAGCGTTGAAGGGCTAGCGGAAACTGAGCAGTTCTTC. Its translation: CSVEGLAETEQFF. The chain combines TRBV29-1 with TRBJ2-1; the match to TRBD2 covers 7 bases. CDR3 length equals 13 residues. V lost 1 base to trimming and J lost 9 bases; unmatched junction nucleotides: 6. Germline CDR1 is SQVTM and CDR2 is ANQGSEA.

This chain joins TRBV7-2 and TRBJ1-2, with no clear D. V was clipped by 1 base and J by 8 bases, with 14 bases between them. Germline V gene sequence: CDR1 SGHTA, CDR2 FQGNSA. The CDR3 covers 14 residues. Written as DNA, the CDR3 is TGTGCCAGCAGCTTAGGGGATGAGGGTCAAGGCTACACCTTC. The encoded protein is CASSLGDEGQGYTF.

The chain joins TRBV28 to TRBJ2-7, with D perhaps matching TRBD1 (5 bases). Germline V gene sequence: CDR1 MDHEN, CDR2 SYDVKM. The CDR3 has 13 residues. The V gene lost 4 bases and the J gene lost 5 bases, with 12 bases spanning the gap. The CDR3 coding sequence is TGTGCCAGCAGTTACCAGGGTCAACACGAGCAGTACTTC. As protein: CASSYQGQHEQYF.

This chain joins TRBV27 and TRBJ2-7; tentative D call: TRBD2 (5 bases). V lost 5 bases, J lost 3 bases, and 20 bases lay in between. The CDR3 consists of 16 residues. Germline-derived CDR1 and CDR2 are MNHEY and SMNVEV (reference sequence). CDR3 DNA: TGTGCCAGCAGTACTAAAAACGACGACTATAGCTACGAGCAGTACTTC. Protein: CASSTKNDDYSYEQYF.

J is TRBJ2-7 and V is TRBV28, with 7 bases lining up with TRBD1. Germline loops: CDR1 MDHEN, CDR2 SYDVKM. This CDR3 region has 15 residues. The trim removed 5 bases at V and 2 bases at J, leaving 9 bases unmatched. This CDR3 is CASSITTGTAYEQYF. CDR3 DNA: TGTGCCAGCAGTATCACGACAGGGACGGCCTACGAGCAGTACTTC.